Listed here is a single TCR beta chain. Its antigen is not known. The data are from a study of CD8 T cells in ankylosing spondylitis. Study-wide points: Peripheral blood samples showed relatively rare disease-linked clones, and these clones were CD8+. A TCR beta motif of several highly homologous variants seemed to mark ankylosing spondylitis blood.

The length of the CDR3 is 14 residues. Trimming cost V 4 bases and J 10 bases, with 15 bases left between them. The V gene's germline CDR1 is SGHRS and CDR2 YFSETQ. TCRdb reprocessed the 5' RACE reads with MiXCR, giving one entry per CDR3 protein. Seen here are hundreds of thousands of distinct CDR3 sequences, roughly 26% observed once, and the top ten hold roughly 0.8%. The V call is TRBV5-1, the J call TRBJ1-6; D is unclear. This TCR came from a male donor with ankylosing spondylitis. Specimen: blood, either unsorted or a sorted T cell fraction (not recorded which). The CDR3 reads CASSGRDRSSPLHF. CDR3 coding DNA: TGCGCCAGCAGCGGCCGGGATCGATCCTCACCCCTCCACTTT.